Listed here are 25 T cell receptor beta chains from one sample, sequenced in a study. The TRBV12-4/TRBJ1-2 clonotypes were amplified using barcode primers with ligated adaptors. MiXCR was run by TCRdb on the multiplex PCR reads, yielding one entry per CDR3 protein. The profile shows roughly 1,000 distinct CDR3 sequences, under 6% of them singletons. The material sequenced was tumor-infiltrating naive CD4+ T cells sorted from the breast tumor. Stated subset: naive CD4+ T cells, CD4+CD45RA+CD25-. The receptors stem from a female donor with breast cancer.

This clonotype is deemed medium-sized (0.01 to 0.1%). This rearrangement joins TRBV12-3 or TRBV12-4 to TRBJ1-2; no clear D gene. Between the trimmed V and J ends, which lost 8 bases and 4 bases, there was a span of 8 bases. The CDR3 length is 11 residues. The CDR3 region is CASGDSYGYTF. The CDR3 region has the DNA TGTGCCAGCGGGGATAGCTATGGCTACACCTTC.

By sample fraction, this clonotype is medium-sized. The chain couples TRBV12-3 or TRBV12-4 to TRBJ1-2, with a weak D call TRBD1 (5 bases). The length of the CDR3 is 14 residues. Trimming shortened V by 6 bases and J by 5 bases, and 16 bases separated the two germline ends. The CDR3 region is CASRDTGLVYGYTF. As DNA, the CDR3 is TGTGCCAGCAGGGATACGGGACTGGTATATGGCTACACCTTC.

This clonotype is medium-sized (0.01 to 0.1%). The chain is built from TRBV12-3 or TRBV12-4 and TRBJ1-2; D gene unclear. The CDR3 loop spans 13 amino acids. The germline V and J ends were trimmed by 5 bases and 5 bases, with 12 bases remaining between them. CDR3 amino acids: CASSPGPGYGYTF. CDR3 bases: TGTGCCAGCAGTCCTGGGCCCGGGTATGGCTACACCTTC.

This clonotype was observed many times. The chain uses TRBV12-3 or TRBV12-4 and TRBJ1-2; D call uncertain. V lost 5 bases to trimming and J lost 7 bases, with 11 bases between them. CDR3 size: 12 residues. The CDR3 region is CASSPSPVGYTF. CDR3 DNA: TGTGCCAGCAGTCCGAGCCCAGTTGGCTACACCTTC.

By its share, this clonotype is large (0.1 to 1%). The chain links TRBV12-3 or TRBV12-4 to TRBJ1-2; D remains unclear. The length of the CDR3 is 15 residues. V shed 5 bases and J shed 8 bases, with 21 bases lying between them. The CDR3 sequence is CASSAAAGTAYGYTF. The CDR3 coding sequence is TGTGCCAGCAGTGCCGCCGCGGGTACAGCATACGGCTACACCTTC.

This clonotype is a singleton in its sample. This rearrangement joins TRBV12-3 or TRBV12-4 to TRBJ1-2, with D uncertain. The CDR3 runs to 14 residues. V gave up 5 bases and J gave up 2 bases, with 12 bases separating them. The CDR3, as DNA: TGTGCCAGCAGTGAGGACGACAAGAACTATGGCTACACCTTC. It translates to CASSEDDKNYGYTF.

This clonotype rates as medium-sized. CDR3 protein: CASSLEVNYGYTF. The CDR3 DNA reads as TGTGCCAGCAGTTTAGAGGTTAACTATGGCTACACCTTC. The chain is built from TRBV12-3 or TRBV12-4 and TRBJ1-2, with D unclear. This CDR3 has 13 amino acids. Trimming removed 1 base at V and 1 base at J, with 4 bases between.

In this sample, this clonotype is medium-sized (0.01 to 0.1%). This sequence joins TRBV12-3 or TRBV12-4 and TRBJ1-2; D uncertain. With 4 bases removed from V and 0 bases from J, the gap between germline ends came to 9 bases. The length of the CDR3 is 14 residues. The CDR3 spells CASSSDRSNYGYTF. Here the CDR3 DNA reads TGTGCCAGCAGTTCGGACCGCTCTAACTATGGCTACACCTTC.

By sample share, this clonotype is medium-sized. This chain links TRBV12-3 or TRBV12-4 with TRBJ1-2; maybe TRBD1 (5 bases). V lost 5 bases to trimming and J lost 5 bases, with 15 bases between them. This CDR3 comprises 14 residues. CDR3 in DNA: TGTGCCAGCAGTGGCCTTACGGGACTGTATGGCTACACCTTC. This encodes CASSGLTGLYGYTF.

By sample share, this clonotype is medium-sized (0.01 to 0.1%). The gene calls are TRBV12-3 or TRBV12-4 and TRBJ1-2, with D unclear. The ends were cut back, 2 bases at V and 5 bases at J, with 12 bases in the middle. The CDR3 sequence is 14 residues long. The CDR3 nucleotides are TGTGCCAGCAGTTTATATGAAGGGCCATATGGCTACACCTTC. Translating gives CASSLYEGPYGYTF.

By share of the sample, this clonotype is medium-sized. This sequence joins TRBV12-3 or TRBV12-4 and TRBJ1-2; D remains ambiguous. V lost 6 bases, J lost 2 bases, and 13 bases lay in between. The CDR3 covers 14 residues. CDR3 sequence: CASRPTVLNYGYTF. The CDR3 DNA sequence: TGTGCCAGCAGACCTACAGTCCTAAACTATGGCTACACCTTC.

By proportion, this clonotype is medium-sized. The chain joins TRBV12-3 or TRBV12-4 to TRBJ1-2; possible D gene TRBD1, 5 bases. The CDR3 spans 12 residues. V was clipped by 5 bases and J by 8 bases, with 12 bases between them. The DNA of the CDR3 is TGTGCCAGCAGTCCTAGTACAGGAGGCTACACCTTC. It specifies CASSPSTGGYTF.

By sample share, this clonotype is medium-sized (0.01 to 0.1%). The J gene is TRBJ1-2, the V gene TRBV12-3 or TRBV12-4; 7 bases agree with TRBD1. V shed 4 bases and J 2 bases; nucleotides not matched to a gene: 4. The CDR3 has 14 amino acids. The CDR3 loop is CASSSRQGNYGYTF. CDR3 in DNA: TGTGCCAGCAGTTCTAGACAGGGAAACTATGGCTACACCTTC.

This clonotype is categorized as medium-sized. The chain joins TRBV12-3 or TRBV12-4 to TRBJ1-2; 8 positions agree with TRBD1. Losses at the gene ends were 5 bases for V and 6 bases for J; bases not matched to a gene: 8. There are 14 residues in the CDR3. The CDR3 reads CASSLLGQGDGYTF. DNA for the CDR3: TGTGCCAGCAGTCTCCTCGGACAGGGTGATGGCTACACCTTC.

By frequency in the sample, this clonotype is medium-sized. The chain joins TRBV12-3 or TRBV12-4 to TRBJ1-2; D is perhaps TRBD1 (5 bases). The CDR3 has 15 amino acids. V lost 1 base and J lost 2, with 11 bases in between. In nucleotides, the CDR3 is TGTGCCAGCAGTTTAGGGGACGGGATCAACTATGGCTACACCTTC. Its protein is CASSLGDGINYGYTF.

In its sample, this clonotype ranks as medium-sized. The chain couples TRBV12-3 or TRBV12-4 to TRBJ1-2, with TRBD1 as a possible D gene (5 bases). The V gene lost 3 bases and the J gene lost 3 bases, with 14 bases spanning the gap. CDR3 size: 15 residues. CDR3 in amino acids: CASSFGPRADYGYTF. CDR3 DNA: TGTGCCAGCAGTTTTGGGCCCAGGGCCGACTATGGCTACACCTTC.

In its sample, this clonotype was seen many times. This chain connects TRBV12-3 or TRBV12-4 to TRBJ1-2; 9 nucleotides align to TRBD1. V lost 2 bases to trimming and J lost 4 bases; unmatched junction nucleotides: 5. This CDR3 has 15 residues. The CDR3 DNA sequence: TGTGCCAGCAGTTTACCGGACAGGGGATTCTATGGCTACACCTTC. This sequence encodes CASSLPDRGFYGYTF.

By share of the sample, this clonotype is medium-sized. The chain carries TRBV12-3 or TRBV12-4 and TRBJ1-2; D gene ambiguous. V dropped 3 bases and J dropped 8 bases, with 10 bases sitting between them. This CDR3 comprises 12 residues. The CDR3 loop reads CASSFAASGYTF. The CDR3 DNA is TGTGCCAGCAGTTTCGCGGCGAGCGGCTACACCTTC.

By share, this clonotype counts as large (0.1 to 1%). The V gene is TRBV12-3 or TRBV12-4, the J gene TRBJ1-2; D is ambiguous. This CDR3 is 11 amino acids long. Between the trimmed V and J ends, which lost 2 bases and 8 bases, there was a span of 6 bases. DNA of the CDR3: TGTGCCAGCAGTTTAACCGACGGCTACACCTTC. Protein product: CASSLTDGYTF.

This clonotype is judged large. CDR3 amino acids: CASNSGPYGYTF. The CDR3 DNA reads TGTGCCAGCAATAGTGGGCCCTATGGCTACACCTTC. The V call is TRBV12-3 or TRBV12-4, the J call TRBJ1-2; D uncertain. Trimming cost V 7 bases and J 4 bases, with 10 bases left between them. The CDR3 totals 12 residues.

In this sample, this clonotype is medium-sized. CDR3 DNA sequence: TGTGCCAGCAGTTTAAAACGGACAAATGGCTACACCTTC. Amino acid sequence: CASSLKRTNGYTF. The V and J genes are TRBV12-3 or TRBV12-4 and TRBJ1-2, with a possible D match to TRBD1 (5 bases). The germline V and J ends were trimmed by 2 bases and 6 bases, with 10 bases remaining between them. The CDR3 length is 13 residues.

By share, this clonotype counts as medium-sized. The gene calls are TRBV12-3 or TRBV12-4 and TRBJ1-2; weak D call: TRBD1 (5 bases). The V end was cut by 4 bases, the J end by 0 bases, with 18 bases between. The CDR3 spans 17 residues. CDR3 loop: CASSSAWREGPNYGYTF. The CDR3 DNA follows: TGTGCCAGCAGTTCCGCCTGGAGGGAGGGGCCTAACTATGGCTACACCTTC.

Relative to its sample, this clonotype is medium-sized. The chain joins TRBV12-3 or TRBV12-4 to TRBJ1-2, with a possible D match to TRBD1 (5 bases). The CDR3 is made up of 15 amino acids. V lost 5 bases and J lost 2, with 15 bases in between. The CDR3: CASSLTLGPNYGYTF. CDR3 nucleotides: TGTGCCAGCAGTCTGACTTTGGGGCCCAACTATGGCTACACCTTC.

By its share, this clonotype is large. The chain uses TRBV12-3 or TRBV12-4 and TRBJ1-2; D is perhaps TRBD1 (5 bases). V gave up 2 bases and J gave up 8 bases, with 18 bases separating them. This CDR3 has 15 residues. CDR3 coding DNA: TGTGCCAGCAGTTTAAAACAGGCCCCGCGAGAAGGCTACACCTTC. Amino acid sequence: CASSLKQAPREGYTF.

This clonotype came up a few times. The chain couples TRBV12-3 or TRBV12-4 to TRBJ1-2; D gene ambiguous. This CDR3 spans 14 amino acids. V was shortened by 6 bases and J by 4 bases, with 15 bases between the two germline ends. The CDR3 DNA is TGTGCCAGCAGCACCTTTGGGGTCGGCTATGGCTACACCTTC. This translates into CASSTFGVGYGYTF.